Listed below are T cell receptor beta chains from one sample, sequenced in a study of blood T cell repertoires in COVID-19. Sequencing used immunoSEQ multiplex PCR; TCRdb keeps in-frame clones, though not all of them. This sample carries 140,000 or so clones, roughly 77% of them seen once, and the ten largest clones take roughly 4.5%. The sequenced material came from peripheral blood. These receptors all come from a man aged 60 to 69 with acute or convalescent COVID-19. The CDR3 runs from the conserved cysteine through the conserved F or W. The D gene is left open where the match is weak. Not every row has a clone size; where given, it reads once, few, many or a size class.

D gene,CDR3 length,J gene,V gene,clone size,CDR3 DNA,CDR3 protein
-,17,TRBJ1-2,TRBV28,-,TGTGCCAGCAGTTTTTCCACTTCAGGGGAGCATAACTATGGCTACACCTTC,CASSFSTSGEHNYGYTF
-,16,TRBJ2-7,TRBV27,-,TGTGCCAGCAGCGATTGGGGCGGTAGGAGCTCCTACGAGCAGTACTTC,CASSDWGGRSSYEQYF
-,13,TRBJ2-7,TRBV9,-,TGTGCCAGCAGCGTAGCGGTCGGCTACGAGCAGTACTTC,CASSVAVGYEQYF
TRBD1,14,TRBJ1-5,TRBV2,-,TGTGCCAGCAGCACCGGGACAGATAATCAGCCCCAGCATTTT,CASSTGTDNQPQHF
-,13,TRBJ1-5,TRBV24-1,-,TGTGCCACAAGTGGGGGTAGGGGACAGCCCCAGCATTTT,CATSGGRGQPQHF
-,15,TRBJ2-5,TRBV3-1/TRBV3-2,-,TGTGCCAGCAGCCACCCCGCGGGGCAGCAAGAGACCCAGTACTTC,CASSHPAGQQETQYF
TRBD2,16,TRBJ2-7,TRBV27,few,TGTGCCAGCAGTCCCTACACTAGCGGGAGGGCGTACGAGCAGTACTTC,CASSPYTSGRAYEQYF
TRBD1,18,TRBJ2-4,TRBV7-8,-,TGTGCCAGCAGCCCCCTTTTGCTGGGACAGCTAGCCAAAAACATTCAGTACTTC,CASSPLLLGQLAKNIQYF
TRBD2,16,TRBJ2-1,TRBV7-2,-,TGTGCCAGCAGCTTAGACCCGGGACTAGCGGTAAATGAGCAGTTCTTC,CASSLDPGLAVNEQFF
-,14,TRBJ2-7,TRBV18,once,TGTGCCAGCTCACTCCTACAGAGCTCCTACGAGCAGTACTTC,CASSLLQSSYEQYF
-,15,TRBJ2-7,TRBV10-1,few,TGCGCCAGCAGTGAGGGTACAGGGCTGAGCTACGAGCAGTACTTC,CASSEGTGLSYEQYF
TRBD2,16,TRBJ2-1,TRBV7-9,-,TGTGCCAGCAGCGCCCCGGGACTAGCGGGAGGGAATGAGCAGTTCTTC,CASSAPGLAGGNEQFF
-,13,TRBJ1-2,TRBV6-5,-,TGTGCCAGTTGGGCAGAAAAAGGCTATGGCTACACCTTC,CASWAEKGYGYTF
TRBD1,15,TRBJ2-7,TRBV19,-,TGTGCCAGTAGTATCCAAGGACAGGGTTCGTACGAGCAGTACTTC,CASSIQGQGSYEQYF
TRBD2,16,TRBJ2-2,TRBV18,-,TGTGCCAGCTCACCACTCACTAGCGATAACACCGGGGAGCTGTTTTTT,CASSPLTSDNTGELFF
-,15,TRBJ1-2,TRBV11-2,few,TGTGCCAGCAGCTTAGAGACCGGACAGTGCTATGGCTACACCTTC,CASSLETGQCYGYTF
TRBD2,21,TRBJ2-3,TRBV9,-,TGTGCCAGCAGCGTCACACCGGTGGGGACTAGCGGGAGGGCCGGGCCAGATACGCAGTATTTT,CASSVTPVGTSGRAGPDTQYF
TRBD2,15,TRBJ2-2,TRBV7-2,-,TGTGCCAGCAGCTTCCGGACTAGAGGCACCGGGGAGCTGTTTTTT,CASSFRTRGTGELFF
TRBD2,14,TRBJ2-1,TRBV7-9,-,TGTGCCAGCAGCCCAGGACTAGCCTACAATGAGCAGTTCTTC,CASSPGLAYNEQFF
TRBD2,15,TRBJ2-7,TRBV4-1,-,TGCGCCAGCAGCCCTAGCGGGAGTGGAAACTACGAGCAGTACTTC,CASSPSGSGNYEQYF
-,15,TRBJ2-7,TRBV28,few,TGTGCCAGCAGTTATGGAGGGAGTAGCGGATACGAGCAGTACTTC,CASSYGGSSGYEQYF
TRBD2,16,TRBJ2-5,TRBV5-1,-,TGCGCCAGCAGCTTGGGTCCAGCGGGAGGGGTAGAGACCCAGTACTTC,CASSLGPAGGVETQYF
-,13,TRBJ2-7,TRBV12-3/TRBV12-4,-,TGTGCCAGCAGCCCAGGGCTTAACTACGAGCAGTACTTC,CASSPGLNYEQYF
TRBD2,15,TRBJ2-7,TRBV29-1,-,TGCAGCGTTGGATCTAGCGGGAGATCCCCCTACGAGCAGTACTTC,CSVGSSGRSPYEQYF
TRBD2,16,TRBJ2-3,TRBV6-4,-,TGTGCCAGCAGTGACTCGACTAGCGGGAGAGTAGATACGCAGTATTTT,CASSDSTSGRVDTQYF
-,17,TRBJ2-3,TRBV14,-,TGTGCCAGCAGCCAAGGTCCCGGGACATCTACCTTCGATACGCAGTATTTT,CASSQGPGTSTFDTQYF
-,16,TRBJ1-2,TRBV28,-,TGTGCCAGCAGTTCGGTGCGGGGGCTGGAGGACTATGGCTACACCTTC,CASSSVRGLEDYGYTF
TRBD2,16,TRBJ2-7,TRBV4-1,-,TGCGCCAGCAGCCAAGGTTCCCTAGCGGGGGCCTACGAGCAGTACTTC,CASSQGSLAGAYEQYF
-,16,TRBJ2-2,TRBV18,once,TGTGCCAGCTCATCCCTCTCGGGACAGAACACCGGGGAGCTGTTTTTT,CASSSLSGQNTGELFF
-,13,TRBJ2-5,TRBV12-3/TRBV12-4,-,TGTGCCAGCACCGCAGGGGTGGTGGAGACCCAGTACTTC,CASTAGVVETQYF
TRBD2,16,TRBJ2-2,TRBV13,-,TGTGCCAGCAGCACATCGGGAGGGCCTAGGACCGGGGAGCTGTTTTTT,CASSTSGGPRTGELFF
TRBD2,18,TRBJ2-1,TRBV27,-,TGTGCCAGCAGTTTACTCACCCTAGCGGGAATATCCTACAATGAGCAGTTCTTC,CASSLLTLAGISYNEQFF
TRBD2,16,TRBJ2-7,TRBV4-2,few,TGTGCCAGCAGCCAAGGTGCCGGGCTAGCGGGCTACGAGCAGTACTTC,CASSQGAGLAGYEQYF
TRBD1,14,TRBJ2-7,TRBV19,-,TGTGCCAGTACCTCAGGACAGGCCCCCTACGAGCAGTACTTC,CASTSGQAPYEQYF
TRBD2,14,TRBJ2-2,TRBV10-3,-,TGTGCCACCGATTGGGAGGGGAACACCGGGGAGCTGTTTTTT,CATDWEGNTGELFF
TRBD2,18,TRBJ2-5,TRBV30,once,TGTGCCTGGAGGGGGGTTACTCGGACTAGCGGGAGGAGGGAGACCCAGTACTTC,CAWRGVTRTSGRRETQYF
-,13,TRBJ1-5,TRBV6-5,-,TGTGCCGCCCAACGGGGAGTCAATCAGCCCCAGCATTTT,CAAQRGVNQPQHF
-,13,TRBJ1-1,TRBV7-8,few,TGTGCCAGCAGGGCCGACAGGAACACTGAAGCTTTCTTT,CASRADRNTEAFF
TRBD1,15,TRBJ2-1,TRBV24-1,-,TGTGCCACCAGTGAGGGGGGACAGGGGTCGAATGAGCAGTTCTTC,CATSEGGQGSNEQFF
-,16,TRBJ1-5,TRBV6-6,-,TGTGCCAGCAGTTACTCGAGGTGGTATAGCAATCAGCCCCAGCATTTT,CASSYSRWYSNQPQHF
-,15,TRBJ2-1,TRBV5-6,-,TGTGCCAGCAGCTTTTACGGATCCCGGGGGAATGAGCAGTTCTTC,CASSFYGSRGNEQFF
-,14,TRBJ2-2,TRBV29-1,-,TGCAGCGTTGAAGTGGCCGGGAGCGCCGGGGAGCTGTTTTTT,CSVEVAGSAGELFF
-,14,TRBJ2-4,TRBV10-2,-,TGCGCCAGCAGTGACAGGGTATTCGAAAACATTCAGTACTTC,CASSDRVFENIQYF
-,14,TRBJ2-6,TRBV2,-,TGTGCCAGCAGTTACAGGGCTGGGGCCAACGTCCTGACTTTC,CASSYRAGANVLTF
TRBD2,14,TRBJ2-7,TRBV15,-,TGTGCCACCAGCAGGAGCGGGAGCTCCTACGAGCAGTACTTC,CATSRSGSSYEQYF
-,13,TRBJ1-5,TRBV7-9,-,TGTGCCAGCAGCCCTTACAGGGATCAGCCCCAGCATTTT,CASSPYRDQPQHF
-,12,TRBJ1-5,TRBV3-1/TRBV3-2,-,TGTGCCAGCGCGAATAGCAATCAGCCCCAGCATTTT,CASANSNQPQHF
-,14,TRBJ2-7,TRBV7-2,-,TGTGCCAGCAGCTTCGGTAGCAAGCGCTACGAGCAGTACTTC,CASSFGSKRYEQYF
TRBD2,13,TRBJ2-1,TRBV2,-,TGTGCCAGCAGTGAGGTTTCGGGGGGTGAGCAGTTCTTC,CASSEVSGGEQFF
-,12,TRBJ2-5,TRBV5-4,-,TGTGCCAGCAGCTTCGGGAAAGAGACCCAGTACTTC,CASSFGKETQYF
TRBD1,16,TRBJ2-7,TRBV14,-,TGTGCCAGCAGCCAAGCGAAGGGGGCGGCCTCCTACGAGCAGTACTTC,CASSQAKGAASYEQYF
TRBD1,15,TRBJ2-7,TRBV18,-,TGTGCCAGCTCACCACCGGGCAGGGGGTCGTACGAGCAGTACTTC,CASSPPGRGSYEQYF
-,13,TRBJ2-7,TRBV5-6,-,TGTGCCAGCAGCTTGGTGTCTCCTCTCGAGCAGTACTTC,CASSLVSPLEQYF